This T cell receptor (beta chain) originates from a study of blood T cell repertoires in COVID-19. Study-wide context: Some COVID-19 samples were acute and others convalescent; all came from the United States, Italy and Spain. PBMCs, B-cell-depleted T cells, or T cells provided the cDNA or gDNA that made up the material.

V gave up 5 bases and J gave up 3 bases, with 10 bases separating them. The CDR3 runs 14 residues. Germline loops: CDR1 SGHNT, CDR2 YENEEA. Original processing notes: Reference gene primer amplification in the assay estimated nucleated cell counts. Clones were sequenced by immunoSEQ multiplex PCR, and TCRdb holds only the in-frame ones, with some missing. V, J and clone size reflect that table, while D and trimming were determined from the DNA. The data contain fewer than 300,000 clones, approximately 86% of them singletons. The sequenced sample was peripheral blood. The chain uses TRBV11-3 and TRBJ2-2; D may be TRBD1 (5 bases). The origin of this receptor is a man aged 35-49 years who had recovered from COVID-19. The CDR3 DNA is TGTGCCAGCAGCGCTCCAGGGTACACCGGGGAGCTGTTTTTT. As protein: CASSAPGYTGELFF.